The subject of this entry is one T cell receptor (beta chain). Which antigen it targets is not known. Base qualities are missing; no much larger clone stands one base away. The treatment or condition label corresponds to: in vitro stimulation with specific CMV peptide epitopes to enrich CMV-specific T cells. This entry is derived from a study of T cell repertoires in cytomegalovirus infection (dated by TCRdb to between 2018 and 2020). About the full investigation: Recently identified HLA-C-restricted CMV epitopes, whose presentation resists viral immunomodulation, were targeted by peptide stimulations together with well-studied HLA-B-restricted epitopes. The HLA type of each donor mattered for the analysis, because public TCR beta signatures pointed to carriage of CMV infection along with the matching HLA type.

TCRdb shows the sequencer as Illumina HiSeq 1500. In-frame beta chains were kept once TCRdb had trimmed the public reads at Q25 with fastp and called clones with MiXCR. Every entry covers one CDR3 protein and lists the most common genes and DNA from its rows. For this sample there are roughly 500,000 distinct CDR3 sequences; roughly 34% appear just once. The ten top clones hold around a sixth of the sample. The CDR3 runs 15 residues from the cysteine to the phenylalanine. Only the CDR3 DNA stays, 45 bases, in frame from base 1. CDR1 MGHDK and CDR2 SYGVNS are derived from the germline V gene. Trimming takes 4 bases off V and 1 base off J; junction bases not matched to a gene: 6. Overall study results and their limits: The ex vivo response was dominated by HLA-C-restricted CMV-specific TCR beta clonotypes, and the single most frequent clonotype in two of eight donors was supplied by these HLA-C-restricted clonotypes. Carriers of CMV infection plus the relevant HLA type were discriminated by the cumulative frequency of public TCR beta family members in the study cohort and in an independent 352-donor cohort.

Sample: cultured PBMCs, taken from culture after CMV antigen stimulation. The V and J genes are TRBV25-1 and TRBJ2-5; 7 bases in the middle match TRBD1. The source of this sequence is a human donor in good health (CMV status not recorded). Some clones in this sample may be carry-over from other donors' samples. The DNA reads TGTGCCAGCAGTGGACTTCGGACAGGCCAAGAGACCCAGTACTTC. This encodes CASSGLRTGQETQYF.